The present T cell receptor beta chain was sequenced within a study of cytomegalovirus exposure and HLA in healthy donors. Broader study findings: In a later analysis, a genetic analysis reported fewer productive-TCR N-insertions in an Asian-associated ancestry cluster than the cohort average.

PCR involved 60 Vbeta and 13 Jbeta primers. Methods used by the authors: The count from a later analysis was tens of millions of unique TCR beta chains, 9.5 million to 11 million of them shared. TCRdb's copy holds only in-frame clones and misses some; the assay was immunoSEQ multiplex PCR. V and J calls and clone size are as listed in that table; D and trimming were resolved from the DNA. The profile shows roughly 77,000 clones, around 9.1% of them singletons. Concerning this clone: Its specificity is not known.

This CDR3 spans 15 amino acids. Germline V gene lookup returns CDR1 MGHDK and CDR2 SYGVNS. After removal of 6 bases from V and 8 bases from J, the junction contained 9 bases not matched to a gene. The source material was PBMCs. This TCR came from a man aged 55 to 69 in good health and CMV-seropositive. This chain uses TRBV25-1 with TRBJ2-1, with TRBD1 identical over 11 bases. The CDR3 DNA reads TGTGCCAGCAGGGGGACAGGGGGGACGGTTGATGAGCAGTTCTTC. Translated, it gives CASRGTGGTVDEQFF.